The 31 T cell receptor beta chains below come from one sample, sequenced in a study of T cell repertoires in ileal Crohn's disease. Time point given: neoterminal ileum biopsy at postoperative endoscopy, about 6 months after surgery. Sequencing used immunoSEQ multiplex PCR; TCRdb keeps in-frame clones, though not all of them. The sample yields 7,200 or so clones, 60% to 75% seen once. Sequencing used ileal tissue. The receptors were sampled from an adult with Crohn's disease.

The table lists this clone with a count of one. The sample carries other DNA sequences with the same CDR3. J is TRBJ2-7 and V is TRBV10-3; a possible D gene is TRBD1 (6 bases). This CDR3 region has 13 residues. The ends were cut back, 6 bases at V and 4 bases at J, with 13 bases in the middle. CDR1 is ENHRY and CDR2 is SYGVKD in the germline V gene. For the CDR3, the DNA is TGTGCCATCAGAGCTGGACAGTTATACGAGCAGTACTTC. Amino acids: CAIRAGQLYEQYF.

The CDR3 reads CASSYSSTGTEAFF. The CDR3 coding sequence is TGTGCCAGCAGTTACTCGAGCACAGGCACTGAAGCTTTCTTT. The chain recombines TRBV6-5 with TRBJ1-1, with D possibly matching TRBD1 (5 bases). The germline V gene has CDR1 MNHEY and CDR2 SVGAGI. Trimming took off 0 bases at V and 4 bases at J, with 9 bases between the two ends. The CDR3 length is 14 residues.

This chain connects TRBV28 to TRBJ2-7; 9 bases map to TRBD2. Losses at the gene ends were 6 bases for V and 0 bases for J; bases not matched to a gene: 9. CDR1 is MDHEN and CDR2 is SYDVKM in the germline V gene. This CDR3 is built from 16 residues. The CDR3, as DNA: TGTGCCAGCAGGGCCCGTAGCGGGAGCCCCTCCTACGAGCAGTACTTC. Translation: CASRARSGSPSYEQYF.

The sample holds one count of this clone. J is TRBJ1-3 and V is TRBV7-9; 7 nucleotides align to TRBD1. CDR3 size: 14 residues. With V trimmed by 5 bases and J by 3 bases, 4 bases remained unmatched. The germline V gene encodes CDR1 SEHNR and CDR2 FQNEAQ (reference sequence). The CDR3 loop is CASSHGTVGNTIYF. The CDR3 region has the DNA TGTGCCAGCAGCCACGGGACAGTTGGAAACACCATATATTTT. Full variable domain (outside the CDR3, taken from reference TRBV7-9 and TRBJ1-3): DTGVSQNPRHKITKRGQNVTFRCDPISEHNRLYWYRQTLGQGPEFLTYFQNEAQLEKSRLLSDRFSAERPKGSFSTLEIQRTEQGDSAMYLCASSHGTVGNTIYFGEGSWLTVV.

This CDR3 is CASSPGTSGGAADTQYF. As DNA, the CDR3 is TGCGCCAGCAGCCCTGGGACTAGCGGGGGGGCGGCAGATACGCAGTATTTT. The rearrangement joins TRBV5-1 to TRBJ2-3; 16 nucleotides line up with TRBD2. This CDR3 is 17 amino acids long. Germline CDR1 reads SGHRS; CDR2 reads YFSETQ. Trimming cost V 4 bases and J 4 bases; bases outside gene matches: 6.

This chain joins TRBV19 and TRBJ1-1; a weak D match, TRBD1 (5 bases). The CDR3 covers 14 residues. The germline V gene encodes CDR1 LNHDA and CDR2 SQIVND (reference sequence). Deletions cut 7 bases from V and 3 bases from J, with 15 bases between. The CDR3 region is CASTPGLRDTEAFF. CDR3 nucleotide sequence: TGTGCCAGTACCCCGGGCCTCAGGGACACTGAAGCTTTCTTT.

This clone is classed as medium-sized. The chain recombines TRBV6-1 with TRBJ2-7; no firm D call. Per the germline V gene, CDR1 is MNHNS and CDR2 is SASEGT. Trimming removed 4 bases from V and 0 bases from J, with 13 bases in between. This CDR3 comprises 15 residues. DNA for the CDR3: TGTGCCAGCAGTGCCTCAGGTTTGAGCTCCTACGAGCAGTACTTC. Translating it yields CASSASGLSSYEQYF.

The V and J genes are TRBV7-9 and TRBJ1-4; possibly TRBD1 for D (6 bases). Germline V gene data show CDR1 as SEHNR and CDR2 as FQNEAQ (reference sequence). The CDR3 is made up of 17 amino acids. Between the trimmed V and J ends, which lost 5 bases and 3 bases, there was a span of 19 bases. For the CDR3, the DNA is TGTGCCAGCAGCAACTACAGGGCAGGAGGAGCTAATGAAAAACTGTTTTTT. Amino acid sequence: CASSNYRAGGANEKLFF.

CDR3 DNA: TGTGCCAGTAGTATAACAGGGGGCAACACTGAAGCTTTCTTT. Protein sequence: CASSITGGNTEAFF. The chain links TRBV19 to TRBJ1-1, with 9 positions matching TRBD1. Germline lookup yields CDR1 LNHDA and CDR2 SQIVND (reference sequence). The V and J ends lost 2 bases and 2 bases, in that order; junction bases with no gene match: 0. This CDR3 comprises 14 residues.

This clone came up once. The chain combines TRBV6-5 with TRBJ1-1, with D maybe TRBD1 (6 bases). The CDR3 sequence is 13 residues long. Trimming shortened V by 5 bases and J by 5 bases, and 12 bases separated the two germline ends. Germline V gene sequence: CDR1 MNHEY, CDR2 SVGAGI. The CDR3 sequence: CASSPETGTEAFF. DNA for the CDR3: TGTGCCAGCAGTCCTGAGACAGGTACTGAAGCTTTCTTT.

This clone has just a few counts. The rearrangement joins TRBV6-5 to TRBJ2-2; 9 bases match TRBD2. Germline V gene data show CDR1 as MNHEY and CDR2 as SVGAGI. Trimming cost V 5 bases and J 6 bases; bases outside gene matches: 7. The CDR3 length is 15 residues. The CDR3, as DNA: TGTGCCAGCAGTCCCTCCGGGACTAGCTCCGGGGAGCTGTTTTTT. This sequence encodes CASSPSGTSSGELFF.

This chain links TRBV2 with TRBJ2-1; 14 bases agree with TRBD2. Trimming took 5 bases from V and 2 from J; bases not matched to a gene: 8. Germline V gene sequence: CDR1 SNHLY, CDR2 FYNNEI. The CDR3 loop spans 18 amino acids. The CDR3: CASSPTSGGAGTYNEQFF. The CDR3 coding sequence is TGTGCCAGCAGTCCGACTAGCGGGGGGGCCGGTACCTACAATGAGCAGTTCTTC.

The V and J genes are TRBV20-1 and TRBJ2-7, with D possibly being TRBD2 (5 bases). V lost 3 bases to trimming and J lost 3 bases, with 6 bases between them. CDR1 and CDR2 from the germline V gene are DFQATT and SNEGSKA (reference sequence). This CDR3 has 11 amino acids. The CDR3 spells CSARRDYEQYF. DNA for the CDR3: TGCAGTGCTAGGAGGGACTACGAGCAGTACTTC.

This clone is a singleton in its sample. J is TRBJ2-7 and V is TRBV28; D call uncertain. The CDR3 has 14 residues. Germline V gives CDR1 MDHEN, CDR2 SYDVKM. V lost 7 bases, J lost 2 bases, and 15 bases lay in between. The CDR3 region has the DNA TGTGCCAGCATGGCACCAACACCCCCCTACGAGCAGTACTTC. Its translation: CASMAPTPPYEQYF. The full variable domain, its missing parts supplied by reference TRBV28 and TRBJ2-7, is DVKVTQSSRYLVKRTGEKVFLECVQDMDHENMFWYRQDPGLGLRLIYFSYDVKMKEKGDIPEGYSVSREKKERFSLILESASTNQTSMYLCASMAPTPPYEQYFGPGTRLTVT.

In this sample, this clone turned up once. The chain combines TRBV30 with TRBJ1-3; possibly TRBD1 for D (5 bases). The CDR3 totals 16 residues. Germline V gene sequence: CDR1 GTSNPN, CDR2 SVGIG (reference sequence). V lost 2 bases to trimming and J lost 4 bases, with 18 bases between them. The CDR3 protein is CAWSNPGGAAGNTIYF. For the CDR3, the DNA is TGTGCCTGGAGTAACCCTGGCGGGGCGGCCGGAAACACCATATATTTT.

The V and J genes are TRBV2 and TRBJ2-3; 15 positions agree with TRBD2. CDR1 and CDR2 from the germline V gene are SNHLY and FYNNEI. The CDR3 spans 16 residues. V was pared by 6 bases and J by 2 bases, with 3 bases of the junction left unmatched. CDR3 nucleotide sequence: TGTGCCAGCAGGGGACTAGCGGGAGGAAACACAGATACGCAGTATTTT. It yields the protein CASRGLAGGNTDTQYF.

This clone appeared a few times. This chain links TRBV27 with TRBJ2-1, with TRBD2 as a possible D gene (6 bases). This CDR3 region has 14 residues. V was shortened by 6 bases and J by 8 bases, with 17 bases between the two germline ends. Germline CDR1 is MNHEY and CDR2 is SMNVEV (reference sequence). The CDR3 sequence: CASSSLAIGDEQFF. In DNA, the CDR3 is TGTGCCAGCAGCTCACTAGCTATTGGCGATGAGCAGTTCTTC.

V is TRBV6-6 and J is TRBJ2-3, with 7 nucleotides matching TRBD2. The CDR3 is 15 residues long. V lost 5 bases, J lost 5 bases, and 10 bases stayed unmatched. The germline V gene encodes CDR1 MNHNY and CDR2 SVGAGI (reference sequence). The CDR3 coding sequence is TGTGCCAGCAGTGTACGGGGGGTGGGCGGAGATACGCAGTATTTT. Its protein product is CASSVRGVGGDTQYF.

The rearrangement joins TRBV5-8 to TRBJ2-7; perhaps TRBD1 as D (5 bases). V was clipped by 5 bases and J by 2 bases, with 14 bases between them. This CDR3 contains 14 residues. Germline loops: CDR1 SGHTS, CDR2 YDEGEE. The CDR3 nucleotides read TGTGCCAGCAGTCGATTACAGGCGACCTACGAGCAGTACTTC. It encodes CASSRLQATYEQYF. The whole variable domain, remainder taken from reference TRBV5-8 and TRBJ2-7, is EAGVTQSPTHLIKTRGQQATLRCSPISGHTSVYWYQQALGLGLQFLLWYDEGEERNRGNFPPRFSGRQFPNYSSELNVNALELEDSALYLCASSRLQATYEQYFGPGTRLTVT.

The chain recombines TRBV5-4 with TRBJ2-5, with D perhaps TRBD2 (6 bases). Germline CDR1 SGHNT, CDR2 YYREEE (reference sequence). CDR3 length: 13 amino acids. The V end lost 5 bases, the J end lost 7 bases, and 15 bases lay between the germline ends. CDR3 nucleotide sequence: TGTGCCAGCAGTTCCCCGGGGGATGCGACCCAGTACTTC. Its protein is CASSSPGDATQYF.

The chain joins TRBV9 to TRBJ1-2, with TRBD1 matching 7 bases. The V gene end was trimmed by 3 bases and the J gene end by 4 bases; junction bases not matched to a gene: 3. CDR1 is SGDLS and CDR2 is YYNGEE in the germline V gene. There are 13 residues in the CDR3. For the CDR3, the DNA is TGTGCCAGCAGCGGGACAGGCACCTATGGCTACACCTTC. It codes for CASSGTGTYGYTF.

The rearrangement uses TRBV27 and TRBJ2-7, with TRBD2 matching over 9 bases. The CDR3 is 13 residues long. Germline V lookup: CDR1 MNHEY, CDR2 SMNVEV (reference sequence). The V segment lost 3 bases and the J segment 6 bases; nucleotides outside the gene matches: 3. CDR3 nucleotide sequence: TGTGCCAGCAGTTTGCGGGAGGGCGTCGAGCAGTACTTC. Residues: CASSLREGVEQYF.

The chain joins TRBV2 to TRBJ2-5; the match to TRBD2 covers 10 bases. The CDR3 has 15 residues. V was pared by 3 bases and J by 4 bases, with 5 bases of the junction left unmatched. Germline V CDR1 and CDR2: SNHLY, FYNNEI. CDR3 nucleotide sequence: TGTGCCAGCAGTGACTGGGTAGCGGGAGGAGAGACCCAGTACTTC. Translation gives CASSDWVAGGETQYF. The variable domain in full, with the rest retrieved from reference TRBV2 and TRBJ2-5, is EPEVTQTPSHQVTQMGQEVILRCVPISNHLYFYWYRQILGQKVEFLVSFYNNEISEKSEIFDDQFSVERPDGSNFTLKIRSTKLEDSAMYFCASSDWVAGGETQYFGPGTRLLVL.

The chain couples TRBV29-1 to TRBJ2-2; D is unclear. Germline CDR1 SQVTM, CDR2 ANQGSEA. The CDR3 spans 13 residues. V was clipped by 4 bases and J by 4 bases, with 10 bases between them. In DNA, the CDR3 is TGCAGCGTTGTCCCCCAGATCACCGGGGAGCTGTTTTTT. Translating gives CSVVPQITGELFF.

The CDR3 DNA reads as TGTGCCTGGAGTGCCTCGTATGATCAGCCCCAGCATTTT. This translates into CAWSASYDQPQHF. The rearrangement links TRBV30 to TRBJ1-5; D gene unclear. This CDR3 is built from 13 residues. Trimming cost V 1 base and J 5 bases, with 9 bases left between them. Per germline, CDR1 GTSNPN and CDR2 SVGIG (reference sequence).

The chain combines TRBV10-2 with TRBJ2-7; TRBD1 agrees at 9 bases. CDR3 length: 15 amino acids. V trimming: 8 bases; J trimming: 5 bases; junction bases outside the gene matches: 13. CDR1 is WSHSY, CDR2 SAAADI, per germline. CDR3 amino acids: CASLPQGQGLDEQYF. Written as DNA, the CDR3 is TGCGCCAGCCTCCCTCAAGGACAGGGGTTGGACGAGCAGTACTTC.

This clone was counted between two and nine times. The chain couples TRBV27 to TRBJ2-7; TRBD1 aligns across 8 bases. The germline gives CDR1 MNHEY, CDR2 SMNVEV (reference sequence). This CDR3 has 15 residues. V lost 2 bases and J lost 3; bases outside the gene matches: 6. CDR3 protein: CASSLARTGFYEQYF. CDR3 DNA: TGTGCCAGCAGTTTAGCCCGGACAGGGTTCTACGAGCAGTACTTC.

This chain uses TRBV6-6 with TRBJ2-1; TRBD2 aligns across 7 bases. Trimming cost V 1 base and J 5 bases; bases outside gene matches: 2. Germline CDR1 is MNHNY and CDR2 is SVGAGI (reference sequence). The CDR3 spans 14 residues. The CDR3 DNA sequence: TGTGCCAGCAGTTACTTGGGGGGGAACAATGAGCAGTTCTTC. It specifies CASSYLGGNNEQFF.

CDR3 nucleotide sequence: TGTGCCAGCAGCTTAGAGAGGAACACTGAAGCTTTCTTT. Residues: CASSLERNTEAFF. The rearrangement links TRBV7-6 to TRBJ1-1; D gene unclear. V lost 1 base and J 1 base, leaving 4 bases between the germline ends. Germline assignment: CDR1 SGHVS and CDR2 FNYEAQ. The CDR3 is made up of 13 amino acids.

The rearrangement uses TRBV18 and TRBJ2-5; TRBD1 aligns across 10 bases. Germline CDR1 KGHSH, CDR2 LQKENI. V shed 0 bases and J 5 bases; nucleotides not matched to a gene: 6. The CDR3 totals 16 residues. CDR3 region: CASSPPGQGFGETQYF. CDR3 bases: TGTGCCAGCTCACCACCGGGACAGGGGTTTGGGGAGACCCAGTACTTC.

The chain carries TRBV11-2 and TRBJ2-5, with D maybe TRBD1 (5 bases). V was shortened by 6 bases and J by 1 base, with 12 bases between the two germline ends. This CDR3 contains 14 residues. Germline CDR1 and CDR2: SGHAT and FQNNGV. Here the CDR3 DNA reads TGTGCCAGCAGTCCCCATGACAGCCAAGAGACCCAGTACTTC. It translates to CASSPHDSQETQYF. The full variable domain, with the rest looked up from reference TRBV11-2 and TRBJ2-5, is EAGVAQSPRYKIIEKRQSVAFWCNPISGHATLYWYQQILGQGPKLLIQFQNNGVVDDSQLPKDRFSAERLKGVDSTLKIQPAKLEDSAVYLCASSPHDSQETQYFGPGTRLLVL.